What follows are 25 T cell receptor beta chains derived from one specimen sequenced in a study of blood T cell repertoires in COVID-19. This table comes from immunoSEQ multiplex PCR, and its TCRdb copy is limited to in-frame clones, with some not included. Of approximately 240,000 clones listed, approximately 84% are singletons. Material: peripheral blood. Every receptor here comes from a woman under 40 who had recovered from COVID-19.

V is TRBV10-1 and J is TRBJ2-5; D is uncertain. CDR1 and CDR2 (germline): WNHNN, SYGVQD (reference sequence). The V end lost 2 bases, the J end lost 4 bases, and 14 bases lay between the germline ends. This CDR3 spans 15 amino acids. The CDR3 spells CASSEVVPPGETQYF. The CDR3 nucleotides read TGCGCCAGCAGTGAGGTTGTACCCCCGGGAGAGACCCAGTACTTC.

This rearrangement joins TRBV27 to TRBJ1-6; D is possibly TRBD1 (5 bases). The CDR3 totals 16 residues. Trimming cost V 3 bases and J 4 bases, with 13 bases left between them. The germline gives CDR1 MNHEY, CDR2 SMNVEV (reference sequence). The CDR3 DNA is TGTGCCAGCAGTTTGGGGCGAAAAGCTTATAATTCACCCCTCCACTTT. Amino acid sequence: CASSLGRKAYNSPLHF.

The gene calls are TRBV6-2 or TRBV6-3 and TRBJ1-3; D possibly corresponds to TRBD1 (6 bases). V shed 2 bases and J shed 0 bases, with 8 bases lying between them. The CDR3 length is 15 residues. Germline V lookup: CDR1 MNHEY, CDR2 SVGEGT. The CDR3 here is CASSYGGNSGNTIYF. CDR3 DNA sequence: TGTGCCAGCAGTTACGGGGGCAACTCTGGAAACACCATATATTTT.

The rearrangement uses TRBV5-4 and TRBJ1-2; TRBD1 aligns across 10 bases. This CDR3 comprises 15 residues. V lost 0 bases to trimming and J lost 4 bases; unmatched junction nucleotides: 3. The germline V gene encodes CDR1 SGHNT and CDR2 YYREEE (reference sequence). CDR3 sequence (DNA): TGTGCCAGCAGCTTGGAGGGGACAGGGGTCTATGGCTACACCTTC. It translates to CASSLEGTGVYGYTF. Full variable domain (rest looked up from reference TRBV5-4 and TRBJ1-2): ETGVTQSPTHLIKTRGQQVTLRCSSQSGHNTVSWYQQALGQGPQFIFQYYREEENGRGNFPPRFSGLQFPNYSSELNVNALELDDSALYLCASSLEGTGVYGYTFGSGTRLTVV.

This clone was seen a handful of times. This sample includes further DNA sequences coding for the same CDR3. The J gene is TRBJ1-2, the V gene TRBV28; D uncertain. Germline-derived CDR1 and CDR2 are MDHEN and SYDVKM. Trimming took 4 bases from V and 3 from J, leaving 6 bases between them. This CDR3 contains 12 residues. The CDR3 here is CASSSGDYGYTF. CDR3 nucleotides: TGTGCCAGCAGTTCCGGGGACTATGGCTACACCTTC.

The V gene is TRBV10-3, the J gene TRBJ1-4, with D perhaps TRBD1 (6 bases). Germline V CDR1 and CDR2: ENHRY, SYGVKD. The length of the CDR3 is 14 residues. V shed 7 bases and J shed 8 bases, with 17 bases lying between them. The CDR3 protein is CAIMGQGMGEKLFF. The CDR3 DNA follows: TGTGCCATCATGGGTCAGGGGATGGGAGAAAAACTGTTTTTT.

The chain joins TRBV6-1 to TRBJ1-5; D not resolved. The germline gives CDR1 MNHNS, CDR2 SASEGT. There are 14 residues in the CDR3. Trimming left V 3 bases short and J 6 bases short, with 12 bases between. This chain's CDR3 is CASSDWPPSQPQHF. CDR3 bases: TGTGCCAGCAGTGATTGGCCACCCAGTCAGCCCCAGCATTTT.

V usage is TRBV7-3 and J usage is TRBJ1-1; weak D call: TRBD1 (5 bases). Germline V gene data show CDR1 as SGHTA and CDR2 as FQGTGA. The V and J ends lost 6 bases and 4 bases respectively, with 12 bases between them. The CDR3 covers 13 residues. CDR3 region: CASSRQQGTEAFF. CDR3 DNA sequence: TGTGCCAGCAGTCGACAGCAGGGCACTGAAGCTTTCTTT.

This clone was recorded only once. J is TRBJ2-5 and V is TRBV27, with D possibly being TRBD2 (5 bases). Germline V gene sequence: CDR1 MNHEY, CDR2 SMNVEV (reference sequence). The CDR3 spans 14 residues. V was shortened by 2 bases and J by 4 bases, with 11 bases between the two germline ends. DNA for the CDR3: TGTGCCAGCAGTTTAACGGGGTCGGGAGAGACCCAGTACTTC. It translates to CASSLTGSGETQYF.

This clone came up many times. This chain links TRBV9 with TRBJ2-7, with D possibly being TRBD2 (5 bases). Trimming removed 4 bases from V and 4 bases from J, with 9 bases in between. Germline lookup yields CDR1 SGDLS and CDR2 YYNGEE. The CDR3 has 12 amino acids. This chain's CDR3 is CASSPGRYEQYF. The CDR3 coding sequence is TGTGCCAGCAGCCCGGGAAGGTACGAGCAGTACTTC.

In DNA, the CDR3 is TGTGCCAGCAGCTTCCTACAGGGCCCGCTCCCTGGCGAGCAGTTCTTC. It translates to CASSFLQGPLPGEQFF. The chain couples TRBV7-6 to TRBJ2-1; TRBD1 might be the D (6 bases). The CDR3 has 16 residues. Between the trimmed V and J ends, which lost 3 bases and 10 bases, there was a span of 22 bases. Per the germline V gene, CDR1 is SGHVS and CDR2 is FNYEAQ.

The rearrangement links TRBV6-6 to TRBJ1-2; D is unclear. Germline V lookup: CDR1 MNHNY, CDR2 SVGAGI (reference sequence). CDR3 size: 15 residues. The V end lost 2 bases, the J end lost 6 bases, and 16 bases lay between the germline ends. The CDR3 DNA follows: TGTGCCAGCAGTTACAGTCAGGCCCTACATCATGGCTACACCTTC. Translation: CASSYSQALHHGYTF.

The chain combines TRBV28 with TRBJ1-2; the D gene is possibly TRBD1 (5 bases). Germline CDR1 and CDR2: MDHEN and SYDVKM. V dropped 5 bases and J dropped 0 bases, with 13 bases sitting between them. This CDR3 has 15 amino acids. The CDR3 protein is CASSPIDRANYGYTF. The CDR3 DNA reads TGTGCCAGCAGTCCCATAGACAGAGCTAACTATGGCTACACCTTC.

The chain joins TRBV5-1 to TRBJ1-3; D remains ambiguous. The germline gives CDR1 SGHRS, CDR2 YFSETQ. Trimming shortened V by 1 base and J by 0 bases, and 11 bases separated the two germline ends. The CDR3 is 16 residues long. CDR3 residues: CASSLSSTRSGNTIYF. The CDR3 DNA sequence: TGCGCCAGCAGCTTGTCGTCCACACGCTCTGGAAACACCATATATTTT.

J is TRBJ2-7 and V is TRBV20-1; TRBD2 is a possible D gene (5 bases). The CDR3 spans 13 residues. CDR1 DFQATT and CDR2 SNEGSKA come from the germline V gene (reference sequence). V lost 3 bases, J lost 4 bases, and 13 bases lay in between. The CDR3 region has the DNA TGCAGTGCTAGTGATCGGGAAAAGTACGAGCAGTACTTC. It yields the protein CSASDREKYEQYF.

The chain carries TRBV3-1 (or the pseudogene TRBV3-2) and TRBJ2-3, with TRBD2 identical over 8 bases. This CDR3 spans 15 amino acids. In germline, CDR1 is LGHDT, CDR2 YNNKEL (reference sequence). The V gene end was trimmed by 1 base and the J gene end by 6 bases; junction bases not matched to a gene: 6. In DNA, the CDR3 is TGTGCCAGCAGCCAAGGAGGCGGGAGGTCGGATACGCAGTATTTT. This translates into CASSQGGGRSDTQYF.

The rearrangement links TRBV10-3 to TRBJ2-3, with D hard to call. V was shortened by 3 bases and J by 6 bases, with 7 bases between the two germline ends. This CDR3 is 12 amino acids long. CDR1 and CDR2 from the germline V gene are ENHRY and SYGVKD. As DNA, the CDR3 is TGTGCCATCAGTGATGCCGGGGATACGCAGTATTTT. It yields the protein CAISDAGDTQYF.

The rearrangement joins TRBV12-2 to TRBJ2-3; the D call in the table, TRBD2, was not verified against the DNA. TRBV12-2 is classified as a pseudogene. This CDR3 contains 18 residues. The CDR3 DNA follows: TGTGCAAGTCGCTTAGGTTCTTTTGGTCCGGGGGGAACAGATACGCAGTATTTT. Amino acids: CASRLGSFGPGGTDTQYF.

Details on this clone: The junction shows a germline mismatch at one end, possibly a read error. The CDR3 DNA sequence: TGTGCTAGCACCGTGGGAGACGTCCAGTACTTC. This gives the protein CASTVGDVQYF. The genes are TRBV7-7 and TRBJ2-5, with D perhaps matching TRBD2 (5 bases). The CDR3 runs 11 residues. In germline, CDR1 is SSHAT, CDR2 FNYEAQ (reference sequence).

Here the CDR3 DNA reads TGTGCCAGCAGCTTATATGGCTCAGGTCCCTACAATGAGCAGTTCTTC. Its protein product is CASSLYGSGPYNEQFF. The rearrangement uses TRBV13 and TRBJ2-1; D remains unclear. This CDR3 comprises 16 residues. V shed 2 bases and J shed 2 bases, with 13 bases lying between them. Per germline, CDR1 PRHDT and CDR2 FYEKMQ (reference sequence).

The chain links TRBV11-2 to TRBJ1-2; no clear D. There are 16 residues in the CDR3. Germline CDR1 SGHAT, CDR2 FQNNGV. Trimming cost V 4 bases and J 0 bases, with 15 bases left between them. CDR3 protein: CASSYWARPTNYGYTF. The CDR3 bases are TGTGCCAGCAGCTATTGGGCCAGGCCAACTAACTATGGCTACACCTTC.

The chain has TRBV24-1 and TRBJ2-1; 9 positions agree with TRBD2. After removal of 1 base from V and 5 bases from J, the junction contained 2 bases not matched to a gene. Germline V gene sequence: CDR1 KGHDR, CDR2 SFDVKD. The CDR3 runs 15 residues. The CDR3, as DNA: TGTGCCACCAGTGATTTAGCGGGAGGACACAATGAGCAGTTCTTC. Amino acid sequence: CATSDLAGGHNEQFF.

The rearrangement uses TRBV30 and TRBJ1-5; D remains ambiguous. V was trimmed by 5 bases and J by 0 bases, leaving 8 bases between them. The germline V gene encodes CDR1 GTSNPN and CDR2 SVGIG (reference sequence). CDR3 length: 13 residues. CDR3 sequence reads: CAWAEDSNQPQHF. The CDR3 bases are TGTGCCTGGGCGGAGGATAGCAATCAGCCCCAGCATTTT.

The V call is TRBV3-1 (or the pseudogene TRBV3-2), the J call TRBJ1-1; D is unclear. V lost 1 base to trimming and J lost 3 bases, with 6 bases between them. The CDR3 has 13 residues. CDR1 and CDR2 from the germline V gene are LGHDT and YNNKEL (reference sequence). The chain's CDR3 is CASSQVGYTEAFF. CDR3 coding DNA: TGTGCCAGCAGCCAAGTTGGCTACACTGAAGCTTTCTTT.

The rearrangement joins TRBV7-3 to TRBJ1-2; the match to TRBD1 covers 8 bases. Looked up from germline, CDR1 is SGHTA and CDR2 is FQGTGA. There are 13 residues in the CDR3. V lost 5 bases and J lost 8; bases outside the gene matches: 7. DNA for the CDR3: TGTGCCAGCAGCCCAGGACAGGGCGGCGGCTACACCTTC. This encodes CASSPGQGGGYTF.